This TCR beta chain was sequenced in a study of blood T cell repertoires in COVID-19 (dated by TCRdb to 2018 to 2020). Regarding the research as a whole: Samples from collaborators originated in the United States, Italy and Spain and spanned both the acute and convalescent phases of COVID-19. The samples were drawn from two sources: the first 160 participants of the ongoing ImmuneRACE study, and approximately 1,300 subjects contributed by 6 global collaborators. Where available, HLA class I and class II types were taken from metadata supplied by the sample provider and were not determined by assay-based typing. The repertoires were made available in a free public database intended to serve as a resource for research on the immune response to SARS-CoV-2. Nearly every sample came with metadata listing a de-identified subject ID, COVID-19 status, age in years and sex. Deeply sampled blood TCRbeta repertoires from subjects exposed to, actively infected with, or recovered from COVID-19 were included in the dataset. The prospective study material was composed of cDNA or gDNA derived from T cells, B-cell-depleted T cells, or PBMCs.

A note on this clone: There is no known antigen for this receptor. Base qualities are not provided; no much larger clone lies one nucleotide away.

The collaborating institutions used their own protocols to collect whole blood in K2EDTA tubes. For TCRbeta analysis, collaborators shipped samples in one of three forms: frozen whole blood, isolated PBMCs, or DNA extracted from either of those sample types. General findings and caveats noted by the study authors: The amount of clinical and demographic metadata varied by source and participant and was provided uncurated.

TCRbeta CDR3 regions were amplified from genomic DNA by means of the immunoSEQ Assay, a bias-controlled multiplex PCR. The authors' analysis ran thus. Within the assay, amplification of reference gene primers was used to estimate how many nucleated cells each sample contained. To quantify the absolute abundance of each unique TCRbeta CDR3 rearrangement, sequence reads were collapsed and filtered. For each sample, productive Simpson clonality was calculated by taking the square root of Simpson's diversity index across productive rearrangements. Imported from immuneACCESS, the table was reduced by TCRdb to in-frame sequences with V and J called. These copies leave out some clones; in studies compared against another copy, an unresolved V gene accounts for under half, and the cause of the remainder is not known. The V and J calls and clone size were taken over from that table, and D and trimming were inferred from the DNA. This sample lists about 47,000 clones; approximately 85% were detected once. Of the sample, approximately 14% falls within the top ten clones.

CDR1 is given as SGHNT and CDR2 as YENEEA, both from the germline V gene. Inclusive of the bounding cysteine and phenylalanine, the CDR3 is 15 residues long. The only DNA kept is the CDR3, 45 bases in frame from the first base. V loses 2 bases of germline sequence and J loses 0 bases, and the interval between the two ends is 9 bases. What was sequenced was peripheral blood. The chain is encoded by TRBV11-3 joined to TRBJ2-3; confidence is insufficient to name the D gene. This TCR came from a human donor with acute or convalescent COVID-19. The donor label of this sample is uncertain. The CDR3 reads as follows: CASSLHGASTDTQYF. In nucleotide form, the sequence is TGTGCCAGCAGCTTACACGGAGCTAGCACAGATACGCAGTATTTT.